The rows below give T cell receptor beta chains drawn from one sample of a study of T cell responses to AZD1222 COVID-19 vaccine. Profiling relied on immunoSEQ multiplex PCR, and the TCRdb table lists in-frame clones only, not all of them. The table has about 120,000 clones, 70% to 90% seen once. Source: peripheral blood, taken on day 0 of MenACWY control vaccination. The receptors stem from an adult in good health. Each CDR3 is given with its conserved first and last residue. The D gene is left open where the match is weak. Clone size, where shown, is once, few, many, or a class for clones that have expanded.

J,D,size,V,DNA,CDR3
TRBJ2-2,TRBD2,NA,TRBV28,TGTGCCAGCAGCTCGACCGGGACTAGCCCCACCGGGGAGCTGTTTTTT,CASSSTGTSPTGELFF
TRBJ2-5,NA,few,TRBV5-4,TGTGCCAGCAGCCTTCGGACAGTGCAAGAGACCCAGTACTTC,CASSLRTVQETQYF
TRBJ1-3,TRBD1,NA,TRBV9,TGTGCCAGCAGCCCAAGGACAGGCACCGTGAAAAGCTCTGGAAACACCATATATTTT,CASSPRTGTVKSSGNTIYF
TRBJ2-1,TRBD2,NA,TRBV4-3,TGCGCCAGCAGCCAGGTGGGACTAGCGGGGGTGCTCTACAATGAGCAGTTCTTC,CASSQVGLAGVLYNEQFF
TRBJ2-7,TRBD1,NA,TRBV10-2,TGCGCCAGCTCTACAGGGGGCTCCCCCTACGAGCAGTACTTC,CASSTGGSPYEQYF
TRBJ2-7,NA,NA,TRBV5-5,TGTGCCAGCAGCTTGGCCCCGGGTGGGGGCCCCTACGAGCAGTACTTC,CASSLAPGGGPYEQYF
TRBJ1-1,NA,NA,TRBV28,TGTGCCAGCAGTTTAGGGTACACTGAAGCTTTCTTT,CASSLGYTEAFF
TRBJ1-1,TRBD1,NA,TRBV4-2,TGTGCCAGCAGCCTACGACCTCTAAGACAGGGGACGAACACTGAAGCTTTCTTT,CASSLRPLRQGTNTEAFF
TRBJ1-2,NA,NA,TRBV6-2/TRBV6-3,TGTGCCAGCAGTTATGACAGGTTTTATGGCTACACCTTC,CASSYDRFYGYTF
TRBJ1-1,NA,NA,TRBV7-9,TGTGCCAGCAGCTTAGTGGCCCTCACTGGGGCTGAAGCTTTCTTT,CASSLVALTGAEAFF
TRBJ1-2,NA,NA,TRBV5-6,TGTGCCAGCAGCTTTAGTCGCAACTATGGCTACACCTTC,CASSFSRNYGYTF
TRBJ1-1,NA,once,TRBV6-5,TGTGCCAGCAGGGCGACCCAGTTGACTGAAGCTTTCTTT,CASRATQLTEAFF
TRBJ2-7,TRBD1,NA,TRBV18,TGTGCCAGCTCATCCAAAAGGTCGGGACAGGTCCTTACCGAGCAGTACTTC,CASSSKRSGQVLTEQYF
TRBJ1-1,NA,NA,TRBV5-1,TGCGCCAGCAGCTTGGGGATGGGGGACACTGAAGCTTTCTTT,CASSLGMGDTEAFF
TRBJ2-2,NA,few,TRBV27,TGTGCCAGCAGATTAGGACTTCAACCTACCGGGGAGCTGTTTTTT,CASRLGLQPTGELFF
TRBJ1-1,NA,NA,TRBV14,TGTGCCAGCAGCCAAGTTCCTGCAAACACTGAAGCTTTCTTT,CASSQVPANTEAFF
TRBJ2-3,NA,few,TRBV19,TGTGCCAGTAGTGCGACAGGAGATAGCACAGATACGCAGTATTTT,CASSATGDSTDTQYF
TRBJ2-3,NA,NA,TRBV29-1,TGCAGCGTTGGGGGAGATACGCAGTATTTT,CSVGGDTQYF
TRBJ1-1,TRBD1,NA,TRBV3-1/TRBV3-2,TGTGCCAGCAGCCAAGCCCTGGACAGGGAGGAACGAGCTTTCTTT,CASSQALDREERAFF
TRBJ1-6,TRBD1,NA,TRBV11-2,TGTGCCAGCAGCCTGGGGACAGGGGGGGCCTCACCCCTCCACTTT,CASSLGTGGASPLHF
TRBJ2-3,TRBD1,NA,TRBV5-4,TGTGCCAGCAGCTTGGCGACAGGGACAGATACGCAGTATTTT,CASSLATGTDTQYF
TRBJ2-5,NA,NA,TRBV6-2/TRBV6-3,TGTGCCAGCAGTTACACCGGGGGCGGATGGGAGACCCAGTACTTC,CASSYTGGGWETQYF
TRBJ1-4,TRBD1,NA,TRBV28,TGTGCCATCGCAGGGACAGGGGGTCTCGAGACTAATGAAAAACTGTTTTTT,CAIAGTGGLETNEKLFF
TRBJ1-2,TRBD1,few,TRBV11-3,TGTGCCAGCAGCCCACCCGGCCGGACAGGGGACTATGGCTACACCTTC,CASSPPGRTGDYGYTF
TRBJ1-6,NA,few,TRBV7-6,TGTGCCAGCAGCTTAGAACATTCACCCCTCCACTTT,CASSLEHSPLHF
TRBJ2-1,NA,once,TRBV11-2,TGTGCCAGCAGCTTAGGGTGGGGCTCCCGGGAGCAGTTCTTC,CASSLGWGSREQFF
TRBJ1-1,NA,once,TRBV29-1,TGCAGCGTTGCCGAGGGGGTGAACACTGAAGCTTTCTTT,CSVAEGVNTEAFF
TRBJ2-7,TRBD2,NA,TRBV4-3,TGCGCCAGCAGCTTTCAACTAGCGGTATCCTACGAGCAGTACTTC,CASSFQLAVSYEQYF
TRBJ2-5,TRBD1,NA,TRBV11-2,TGTGCCAGCAGCTTAAGGGGGACAGAGATGGAGACCCAGTACTTC,CASSLRGTEMETQYF
TRBJ1-1,TRBD1,NA,TRBV5-1,TGCGCCAGCAGCTTGCAGGGGGGCCCCAACACTGAAGCTTTCTTT,CASSLQGGPNTEAFF
TRBJ2-1,NA,once,TRBV4-1,TGCGCCAGCAGCCAGGGGTTTGAGAATGAGCAGTTCTTC,CASSQGFENEQFF
TRBJ1-6,NA,NA,TRBV27,TGTGCCAGCAGTTTATCCGGGAATTCACCCCTCCACTTT,CASSLSGNSPLHF
TRBJ2-5,NA,NA,TRBV5-1,TGCGCCAGCAGCTTGGACAGGCCCCCAACCCAGTACTTC,CASSLDRPPTQYF
TRBJ2-7,NA,few,TRBV2,TGTGCCAGCAGTTTATCCCACGGTAGCTCCTACGAGCAGTACTTC,CASSLSHGSSYEQYF
TRBJ2-5,NA,NA,TRBV5-4,TGTGCCAGCAGCGTTACAGGAGAGACCCAGTACTTC,CASSVTGETQYF
TRBJ2-3,NA,NA,TRBV29-1,TGCAGCGTGACCCCACAGAGCACAGATACGCAGTATTTT,CSVTPQSTDTQYF
TRBJ2-3,NA,NA,TRBV5-4,TGTGCCAGCAGCACAGGGACAGATACGCAGTATTTT,CASSTGTDTQYF
TRBJ2-5,NA,NA,TRBV18,TGTGCCAGCTCACCACCCCGGGGGGCCAGCCAAGAGACCCAGTACTTC,CASSPPRGASQETQYF
TRBJ1-2,NA,NA,TRBV2,TGTGCCAGCAGAACGGGGGCTACAGGGTTGGACTATGGCTACACCTTC,CASRTGATGLDYGYTF
TRBJ1-1,NA,NA,TRBV6-5,TGTGCCAGCAGTTTCGACAGGAAATACACTGAAGCTTTCTTT,CASSFDRKYTEAFF
TRBJ1-1,TRBD1,NA,TRBV23-1,TGCGCCAGCAGTCAACCGGGACAGGCATACACTGAAGCTTTCTTT,CASSQPGQAYTEAFF
TRBJ2-3,NA,few,TRBV7-2,TGTGCCAGCAGAGAACGCGGCACAGATACGCAGTATTTT,CASRERGTDTQYF
TRBJ2-3,NA,once,TRBV7-2,TGTGCCAGCAGCTTAGCGGGTTGGTGGGATACGCAGTATTTT,CASSLAGWWDTQYF
TRBJ2-5,TRBD2,few,TRBV4-2,TGTGCCAGCAGCCAAGGGCCAGCGGGGGCTTCGGCGGGCGAGACCCAGTACTTC,CASSQGPAGASAGETQYF
TRBJ2-3,NA,NA,TRBV30,TGTGCCTGGACCACACAGGGACTCACAGATACGCAGTATTTT,CAWTTQGLTDTQYF
TRBJ2-5,TRBD1,once,TRBV5-1,TGCGCCAGCAGCTCCGGGACAGGGGGAGAGACCCAGTACTTC,CASSSGTGGETQYF
TRBJ1-2,NA,once,TRBV14,TGTGCCAGCGCGCGGGGCGCGTGGGCCGCTAACTATGGCTACACCTTC,CASARGAWAANYGYTF
TRBJ1-1,TRBD1,NA,TRBV10-3,TGTGCCATCTGTAGGGACAGTATGAACACTGAAGCTTTCTTT,CAICRDSMNTEAFF
TRBJ2-2,TRBD1,NA,TRBV5-1,TGCGCCAGCAGCATACAACCGGGACAGGGGGCAGGGGAGCTGTTTTTT,CASSIQPGQGAGELFF
TRBJ2-1,TRBD1,NA,TRBV5-1,TGCGCCAGCAGCTTGGCACAGGGGTACAATGAGCAGTTCTTC,CASSLAQGYNEQFF
TRBJ1-3,NA,NA,TRBV2,TGTGCCAGCAGGGCCGAGCCCTTCTCTGGAAACACCATATATTTT,CASRAEPFSGNTIYF
TRBJ1-1,TRBD1,NA,TRBV7-9,TGTGCCAGCAGCTTAACAGGGGGGCGTTCTGAAGCTTTCTTT,CASSLTGGRSEAFF
TRBJ1-6,TRBD1,NA,TRBV5-1,TGCGCCAGCAGCCTGACAGGGTATAATTCACCCCTCCACTTT,CASSLTGYNSPLHF
TRBJ1-2,NA,NA,TRBV4-2,TGTGCCAGCAGCCAAAAGGGGAGCCATGGCTACACCTTC,CASSQKGSHGYTF
TRBJ1-2,NA,NA,TRBV18,TGTGCCAGCTCACCATGGGAGCTAAATGGGTACACCTTC,CASSPWELNGYTF
TRBJ2-7,NA,NA,TRBV11-2,TGTGCCAGCAGCGCCAGTCCTGGGATGGGGGAGCAGTACTTC,CASSASPGMGEQYF
TRBJ1-2,TRBD1,NA,TRBV2,TGTGCCAGCAGTTCCCCGGGACAGGACTATGGCTACACCTTC,CASSSPGQDYGYTF
TRBJ1-2,NA,NA,TRBV9,TGTGCCAGCAGCGAGGAGGGGGACGGAACCTATGGCTACACCTTC,CASSEEGDGTYGYTF
TRBJ2-3,NA,NA,TRBV2,TGTGCCAGCACGCTAGATCTTTCGGGACACTATTTT,CASTLDLSGHYF